This TCR beta chain was obtained from a study of radiotherapy plus CTLA-4 blockade in lung cancer. Study as a whole: Under 20% of patients responded objectively, and 31% achieved disease control. Study-wide points: Early clonal dynamics of blood T cells, together with interferon-beta, were reported as the best response predictor.

With respect to this clone: Its antigen is currently unknown.

Some clones are missing from TCRdb's copy, which holds only in-frame ones; the method was immunoSEQ multiplex PCR. The table includes about 29,000 clones, approximately 78% detected once. Trimming cost V 6 bases and J 0 bases, with 9 bases left between them. This CDR3 region has 14 residues. Germline CDR1 SNHLY, CDR2 FYNNEI. The sample consisted of peripheral blood, taken from a patient treated with radiotherapy plus ipilimumab. The rearrangement links TRBV2 to TRBJ1-3; D gene ambiguous. The source is a human donor with non-small cell lung cancer that progressed on radiotherapy plus ipilimumab. The CDR3 loop reads CASRAPSSGNTIYF. CDR3 in DNA: TGTGCCAGCAGGGCCCCAAGCTCTGGAAACACCATATATTTT.